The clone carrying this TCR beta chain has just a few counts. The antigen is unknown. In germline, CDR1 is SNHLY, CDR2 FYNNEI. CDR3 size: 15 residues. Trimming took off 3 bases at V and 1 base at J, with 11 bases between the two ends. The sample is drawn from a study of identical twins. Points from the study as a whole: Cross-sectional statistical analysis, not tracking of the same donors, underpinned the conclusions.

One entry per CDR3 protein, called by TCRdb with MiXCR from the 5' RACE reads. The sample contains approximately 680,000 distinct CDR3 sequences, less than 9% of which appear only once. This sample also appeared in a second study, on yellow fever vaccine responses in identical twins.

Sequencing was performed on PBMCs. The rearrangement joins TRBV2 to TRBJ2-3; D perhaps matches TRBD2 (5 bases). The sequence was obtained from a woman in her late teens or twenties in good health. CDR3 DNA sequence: TGTGCCAGCAGTGAGACGGGAACACGCACAGATACGCAGTATTTT. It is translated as CASSETGTRTDTQYF.